This T cell receptor (delta chain) was sequenced in a study of Vδ1+ human thymocytes. On this clone: What it binds is not known. With a much larger clone just one base away, this may be a read error.

Thymocytes were sorted as CD3+ TCRVdelta1+ TCRVdelta2- after alphabeta T cell depletion. General study results and limits: About 20% of thymic delta-chain sequences were Vdelta2, with few Vdelta3, unlike blood Vdelta1+ controls. Thymic TRG and TRD repertoires appeared highly polyclonal.

Extracted RNA was reverse transcribed into cDNA. The CDR3 regions were amplified by multiplex PCR from V-gene primers to a constant-region primer. TCRdb fed the multiplex PCR reads into CATT to redo clone calling. The sample has tens of thousands of delta-chain clones, approximately 15% seen once. Per germline, CDR1 GEAIGNYY and CDR2 EKD. CDR3 length: 13 residues. The sequence was obtained from a boy less than two years old who had congenital heart surgery. Sequenced sample: Vdelta1+ gamma-delta thymocytes from the thymus. Subset given: FACS-sorted CD3+ TCRalphabeta- TCRVdelta1+ TCRVdelta2- thymocytes. The rearrangement uses TRDV2 and TRDJ2; no firm D call. In DNA form, the CDR3 reads TGTGCCTGCAATTCACGTTTGGCAGCACAACTCTTCTTT. Amino acids: CACNSRLAAQLFF.